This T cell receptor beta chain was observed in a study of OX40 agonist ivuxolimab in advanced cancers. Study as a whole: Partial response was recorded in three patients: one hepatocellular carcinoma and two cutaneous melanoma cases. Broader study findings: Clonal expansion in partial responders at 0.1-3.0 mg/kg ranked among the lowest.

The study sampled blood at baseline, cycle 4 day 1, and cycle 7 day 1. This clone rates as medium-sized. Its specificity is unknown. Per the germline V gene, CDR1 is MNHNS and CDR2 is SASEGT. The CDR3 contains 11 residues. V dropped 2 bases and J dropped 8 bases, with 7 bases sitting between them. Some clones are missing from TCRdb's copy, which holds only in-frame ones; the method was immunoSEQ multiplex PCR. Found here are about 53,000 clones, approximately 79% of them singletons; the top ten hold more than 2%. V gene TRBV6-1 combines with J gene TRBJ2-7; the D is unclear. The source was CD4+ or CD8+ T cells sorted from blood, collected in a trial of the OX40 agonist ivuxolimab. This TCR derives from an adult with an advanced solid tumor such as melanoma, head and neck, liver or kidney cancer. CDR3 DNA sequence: TGTGCCAGCAGTGAACTCCAGAAGCAGTACTTC. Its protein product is CASSELQKQYF.